Below, 32 T cell receptor beta chains from the same sample are listed, as sequenced in a study of T cells in Graves' hyperthyroidism and ophthalmopathy. Researchers took RNA transcripts and amplified the TCR beta CDR3 regions from them. The HTBI primer set drove a first-round RT-PCR of the TCR CDR3. TCRdb recomputed calls from the multiplex PCR reads with MiXCR, one row per CDR3 protein. The sample lists roughly 580,000 distinct CDR3 sequences, more than 11% occurring once. Sequencing was done on a sample of blood. Receptors were obtained from a woman aged 25-40 years with Graves' hyperthyroidism that later progressed to Graves' ophthalmopathy.

There are a few counts of this clonotype. V usage is TRBV20-1 and J usage is TRBJ2-7; 10 nucleotides align to TRBD1. Germline CDR1 is DFQATT and CDR2 is SNEGSKA (reference sequence). With V trimmed by 6 bases and J by 5 bases, 10 bases remained unmatched. The CDR3 is 14 residues long. Written as DNA, the CDR3 is TGCAGTGCCAAATTCCCCGGGACAGGGGACGAGCAGTACTTC. This gives the protein CSAKFPGTGDEQYF.

This clonotype has ten or more counts. The chain recombines TRBV7-3 with TRBJ2-1, with 11 bases fitting TRBD2. This CDR3 region has 16 residues. Per germline, CDR1 SGHTA and CDR2 FQGTGA. V lost 5 bases and J lost 7; bases outside the gene matches: 10. In DNA form, the CDR3 reads TGTGCCAGCAGCAGAATTCCGGGACTAGCGGCTAATGAGCAGTTCTTC. Translating gives CASSRIPGLAANEQFF.

In this sample, this clonotype turned up many times. The rearrangement uses TRBV19 and TRBJ2-2; either TRBD1 or TRBD2 may fit D (6 bases each). The CDR3 has 14 residues. CDR1 and CDR2 from the germline V gene are LNHDA and SQIVND (reference sequence). V lost 6 bases to trimming and J lost 4 bases, with 12 bases between them. The DNA for the CDR3 is TGTGCCAGTAGGAAGGAGGGGGGCACCGGGGAGCTGTTTTTT. Protein product: CASRKEGGTGELFF.

This clonotype was found many times. The chain uses TRBV12-3 or TRBV12-4 and TRBJ2-5; D ambiguous. The CDR3 contains 9 residues. V lost 11 bases and J 7 bases, leaving 8 bases between the germline ends. The CDR3 DNA is TGTGCCCCACCCCCGACCCAGTACTTC. Protein sequence: CAPPPTQYF.

The gene calls are TRBV4-1 and TRBJ1-1; D is perhaps TRBD1 (6 bases). Deletions cut 0 bases from V and 0 bases from J, with 11 bases between. The CDR3 consists of 16 residues. Germline lookup yields CDR1 MGHRA and CDR2 YSYEKL. As DNA, the CDR3 is TGCGCCAGCAGCCAAGAAATTAGGGGGATGAACACTGAAGCTTTCTTT. It specifies CASSQEIRGMNTEAFF.

This clonotype was detected many times. This chain uses TRBV19 with TRBJ2-2; D is uncertain. This CDR3 spans 15 amino acids. Per germline, CDR1 LNHDA and CDR2 SQIVND (reference sequence). V was trimmed by 1 base and J by 7 bases, leaving 13 bases between them. CDR3 loop: CASSIGPANGGELFF. In nucleotides, the CDR3 is TGTGCCAGTAGTATAGGCCCTGCGAACGGCGGGGAGCTGTTTTTT.

This clonotype has a count of ten or more. The J gene is TRBJ2-2, the V gene TRBV19; 7 positions agree with TRBD1. There are 15 residues in the CDR3. Germline CDR1 reads LNHDA; CDR2 reads SQIVND (reference sequence). V dropped 5 bases and J dropped 1; count of bases not matched to a gene: 4. CDR3 loop: CASSVGTVNTGELFF. CDR3 DNA: TGTGCCAGTAGTGTCGGGACAGTGAACACCGGGGAGCTGTTTTTT.

This clonotype was picked up many times. The chain carries TRBV30 and TRBJ1-1; D not resolved. CDR3 length: 12 amino acids. Germline CDR1 is GTSNPN and CDR2 is SVGIG (reference sequence). With 2 bases removed from V and 1 base from J, the gap between germline ends came to 5 bases. CDR3 nucleotide sequence: TGTGCCTGGAGTCGTAGGAACACTGAAGCTTTCTTT. Protein: CAWSRRNTEAFF.

This clonotype was observed many times. The chain employs TRBV27 and TRBJ2-1, with unresolved D. Germline-derived CDR1 and CDR2 are MNHEY and SMNVEV (reference sequence). Trimming removed 7 bases at V and 0 bases at J, with 7 bases between. This CDR3 is 13 amino acids long. The CDR3 DNA follows: TGTGCCAGCAAGGGTAGCTCCTACAATGAGCAGTTCTTC. Protein: CASKGSSYNEQFF.

This clonotype was counted at least ten times. This chain connects TRBV3-1 to TRBJ1-6, with no clear D. From germline, CDR1 is LGHDT and CDR2 YNNKEL (reference sequence). CDR3 length: 13 residues. V lost 4 bases and J lost 7, with 8 bases in between. CDR3 loop: CASSLGHNSPLHF. Written as DNA, the CDR3 is TGTGCCAGCAGCCTGGGTCACAATTCACCCCTCCACTTT. The variable domain in full, completed from reference TRBV3-1 and TRBJ1-6, reads DTAVSQTPKYLVTQMGNDKSIKCEQNLGHDTMYWYKQDSKKFLKIMFSYNNKELIINETVPNRFSPKSPDKAHLNLHINSLELGDSAVYFCASSLGHNSPLHFGNGTRLTVT.

This clonotype was observed at least ten times. The genes are TRBV12-3 or TRBV12-4 and TRBJ1-1; D is unresolved. The CDR3 runs to 15 residues. V dropped 7 bases and J dropped 1 base, with 16 bases sitting between them. CDR3 in amino acids: CASMSRPGGNTEAFF. CDR3 DNA sequence: TGTGCCAGCATGTCCCGCCCGGGTGGGAACACTGAAGCTTTCTTT.

This clonotype showed up many times. This CDR3 reads CASKLGGTSGSGANVLTF. DNA for the CDR3: TGTGCCAGCAAGCTTGGCGGGACTAGCGGGTCTGGGGCCAACGTCCTGACTTTC. This chain connects TRBV7-9 to TRBJ2-6, with 12 positions matching TRBD2. There are 18 residues in the CDR3. Per the germline V gene, CDR1 is SEHNR and CDR2 is FQNEAQ (reference sequence). V gave up 7 bases and J gave up 1 base; unmatched junction bases: 8.

In its sample, this clonotype was seen a few times. The gene calls are TRBV20-1 and TRBJ2-3; the match to TRBD1 covers 8 bases. Germline trimming cut 3 bases from V and 3 bases from J; bases unmatched to any gene: 8. The CDR3 consists of 15 residues. Germline V gene lookup returns CDR1 DFQATT and CDR2 SNEGSKA (reference sequence). The CDR3 nucleotides are TGCAGTGCTAGGACGCGACAGGGGAAAACAGATACGCAGTATTTT. It codes for CSARTRQGKTDTQYF.

This chain links TRBV20-1 with TRBJ1-5; D is undetermined. V lost 0 bases, J lost 9 bases, and 9 bases lay in between. Germline values: CDR1 DFQATT, CDR2 SNEGSKA (reference sequence). The CDR3 spans 12 residues. CDR3 in amino acids: CSARDLSRPQHF. The CDR3 DNA reads TGCAGTGCTAGAGATTTAAGCAGGCCCCAGCATTTT.

This clonotype was seen many times. At one boundary the junction diverges from the germline segment, which might be a read error. The chain carries TRBV30 and TRBJ2-7, with 10 bases aligning to TRBD2. The CDR3 loop spans 12 amino acids. CDR1 GTSNPN and CDR2 SVGIG come from the germline V gene (reference sequence). DNA of the CDR3: TGTGCTTGGAGTCTAGCGGGAGATGAGCAGTACTTC. Encoded protein: CAWSLAGDEQYF.

The chain uses TRBV6-1 and TRBJ1-3; D is perhaps TRBD1 (5 bases). V gave up 4 bases and J gave up 0 bases, with 7 bases separating them. Germline values: CDR1 MNHNS, CDR2 SASEGT. There are 14 residues in the CDR3. Written as DNA, the CDR3 is TGTGCCAGCAGTGCAGGGACCTCTGGAAACACCATATATTTT. This codes for CASSAGTSGNTIYF.

The chain combines TRBV20-1 with TRBJ1-1, with D maybe TRBD1 (5 bases). Per the germline V gene, CDR1 is DFQATT and CDR2 is SNEGSKA (reference sequence). V was trimmed by 0 bases and J by 5 bases, leaving 13 bases between them. CDR3 length: 14 residues. CDR3 sequence (DNA): TGCAGTGCTAGAGATCGCCAGGGATGGACTGAAGCTTTCTTT. The encoded protein is CSARDRQGWTEAFF.

This clonotype has ten or more counts. The V call is TRBV11-3, the J call TRBJ2-7, with 13 bases that match TRBD2. Germline V CDR1 and CDR2: SGHNT, YENEEA. This CDR3 has 18 amino acids. After removal of 4 bases from V and 0 bases from J, the junction contained 9 bases not matched to a gene. CDR3 sequence: CASSSTTSGRGFSYEQYF. In DNA, the CDR3 is TGTGCCAGCAGCTCCACTACTAGCGGGAGGGGGTTCTCCTACGAGCAGTACTTC.

About this clonotype itself: A much larger clone lies a single base off, so this may be a read error. V and J are TRBV24-1 and TRBJ2-7, with a tentative D call TRBD1 (6 bases). Germline V gene sequence: CDR1 KGHDR, CDR2 SFDVKD. The CDR3 sequence is 13 residues long. The DNA of the CDR3 is TGTGCCACCAGTGATGTTGGGGGCTACGAGCGGTACTTC. It translates to CATSDVGGYERYF.

Only a few counts were recorded for this clonotype. A read error may explain this, as a much larger clone is one base away. CDR3 in amino acids: CASSGGGGDDEQFF. In nucleotides, the CDR3 is TGCGCCAGCAGCGGCGGGGGAGGAGACGATGAGCAGTTCTTC. This sequence joins TRBV5-1 and TRBJ2-1; 7 bases match TRBD2. Losses at the gene ends were 4 bases for V and 8 bases for J; bases not matched to a gene: 9. Germline CDR1 is SGHRS and CDR2 is YFSETQ. This CDR3 has 14 amino acids.

This clonotype was observed at least ten times. The rearrangement links TRBV6-2 or TRBV6-3 to TRBJ2-3, with D maybe TRBD1 (5 bases). This CDR3 is built from 13 residues. Germline V CDR1 and CDR2: MNHEY, SVGEGT. Trimming shortened V by 11 bases and J by 5 bases, and 17 bases separated the two germline ends. The DNA of the CDR3 is TGTGCCGCAGGAAGCGAAAGGGGAGATACGCAGTATTTT. Residues: CAAGSERGDTQYF.

This clonotype turned up a few times. The genes are TRBV20-1 and TRBJ1-2, with D maybe TRBD1 (5 bases). There are 11 residues in the CDR3. Germline V gene sequence: CDR1 DFQATT, CDR2 SNEGSKA (reference sequence). The V gene lost 6 bases and the J gene lost 8 bases, with 13 bases spanning the gap. The CDR3 sequence is CSAVEGEGYTF. The CDR3 nucleotides read TGCAGTGCCGTGGAAGGGGAAGGCTACACCTTC.

This clonotype occurred once. Since a much larger clone is just one base distant, this may be a read error. The chain employs TRBV24-1 and TRBJ2-5, with D perhaps matching TRBD1 (5 bases). The CDR3 runs to 12 residues. The ends were cut back, 12 bases at V and 1 base at J, with 11 bases in the middle. Germline V gene data show CDR1 as KGHDR and CDR2 as SFDVKD. The CDR3 nucleotides read TGTGCCGCCCAGGACATCCAAGAGACCCAGTACTTC. This codes for CAAQDIQETQYF.

CDR3 sequence reads: CSARPDVREQFF. The CDR3 DNA follows: TGCAGTGCTAGGCCCGATGTCCGAGAGCAGTTCTTC. The chain is built from TRBV20-1 and TRBJ2-1; D uncertain. Germline CDR1 DFQATT, CDR2 SNEGSKA (reference sequence). V was pared by 3 bases and J by 10 bases, with 13 bases between. This CDR3 comprises 12 residues.

As to this clonotype: With a much larger clone just one base away, this may be a read error. A read error is likely, as this CDR3 ends without the conserved phenylalanine or tryptophan. The rearrangement joins TRBV9 to TRBJ1-2, with 8 nucleotides matching TRBD1. This CDR3 has 15 amino acids. The V gene's germline CDR1 is SGDLS and CDR2 YYNGEE. Germline trimming cut 0 bases from V and 8 bases from J; bases unmatched to any gene: 9. This CDR3 reads CASSVATSAGGGYTS. In nucleotides, the CDR3 is TGTGCCAGCAGCGTAGCTACCTCGGCAGGGGGCGGCTACACCTCC.

The sample holds many counts of this clonotype. This chain links TRBV7-2 with TRBJ1-2, with D perhaps TRBD1 (6 bases). CDR3 size: 14 residues. Germline V gene lookup returns CDR1 SGHTA and CDR2 FQGNSA. The V end was cut by 7 bases, the J end by 0 bases, with 12 bases between. The CDR3 reads CASNFRTANYGYTF. The CDR3 DNA is TGTGCCAGCAACTTCCGGACAGCTAACTATGGCTACACCTTC.

Notes on this clonotype: A read error may explain this, as a much larger clone is one base away. In this CDR3 the conserved last residue, phenylalanine or tryptophan, is missing, so a read error is likely. The chain joins TRBV29-1 to TRBJ1-2; no clear D gene. This CDR3 is 13 amino acids long. V lost 3 bases and J 8 bases, leaving 16 bases between the germline ends. The germline gives CDR1 SQVTM, CDR2 ANQGSEA. The CDR3 loop reads CSVEGFEDYGYTL. In DNA, the CDR3 is TGCAGCGTTGAGGGGTTCGAGGATTACGGCTACACCCTC.

This clonotype was observed a handful of times. The J gene is TRBJ2-5, the V gene TRBV7-8; perhaps TRBD2 as D (6 bases). Per germline, CDR1 SGHVS and CDR2 FQNEAQ. The V end lost 5 bases, the J end lost 0 bases, and 13 bases lay between the germline ends. The CDR3 spans 15 residues. CDR3: CASSRPAGNQETQYF. As DNA, the CDR3 is TGTGCCAGCAGCAGGCCTGCGGGGAACCAAGAGACCCAGTACTTC. The whole variable domain, remainder taken from reference TRBV7-8 and TRBJ2-5, is GAGVSQSPRYKVAKRGQDVALRCDPISGHVSLFWYQQALGQGPEFLTYFQNEAQLDKSGLPSDRFFAERPEGSVSTLKIQRTQQEDSAVYLCASSRPAGNQETQYFGPGTRLLVL.

The V call is TRBV6-6, the J call TRBJ2-1, with 7 nucleotides matching TRBD2. The ends lost 0 bases at V and 7 bases at J; junction bases unmatched: 9. Germline assignment: CDR1 MNHNY and CDR2 SVGAGI (reference sequence). There are 16 residues in the CDR3. DNA for the CDR3: TGTGCCAGCAGTTACTCGGTAACTAGCGTGGGTAATGAGCAGTTCTTC. Its translation is CASSYSVTSVGNEQFF.

This clonotype was observed many times. The chain couples TRBV20-1 to TRBJ1-3; D is undetermined. The germline CDR1 and CDR2 sequences are DFQATT and SNEGSKA (reference sequence). The CDR3 spans 15 residues. Trimming left V 0 bases short and J 0 bases short, with 9 bases between. The CDR3 sequence is CSARDDASSGNTIYF. In nucleotides, the CDR3 is TGCAGTGCTAGAGATGACGCCAGCTCTGGAAACACCATATATTTT.

This clonotype was recorded many times. This chain links TRBV24-1 with TRBJ2-1, with TRBD1 matching over 7 bases. V was clipped by 4 bases and J by 4 bases; unmatched bases: 6. Germline V gene lookup returns CDR1 KGHDR and CDR2 SFDVKD. The CDR3 extends over 15 amino acids. The CDR3 loop reads CATSELTGWYNEQFF. The CDR3 DNA is TGTGCCACCAGTGAGCTGACAGGGTGGTACAATGAGCAGTTCTTC.

This clonotype has a count of ten or more. The CDR3 region is CASSIGEGTYGYTF. DNA of the CDR3: TGTGCCAGTAGTATTGGCGAAGGGACGTATGGCTACACCTTC. This chain connects TRBV19 to TRBJ1-2; D perhaps matches TRBD1 (5 bases). The CDR3 spans 14 residues. V lost 3 bases to trimming and J lost 5 bases, with 13 bases between them. Germline lookup yields CDR1 LNHDA and CDR2 SQIVND (reference sequence).